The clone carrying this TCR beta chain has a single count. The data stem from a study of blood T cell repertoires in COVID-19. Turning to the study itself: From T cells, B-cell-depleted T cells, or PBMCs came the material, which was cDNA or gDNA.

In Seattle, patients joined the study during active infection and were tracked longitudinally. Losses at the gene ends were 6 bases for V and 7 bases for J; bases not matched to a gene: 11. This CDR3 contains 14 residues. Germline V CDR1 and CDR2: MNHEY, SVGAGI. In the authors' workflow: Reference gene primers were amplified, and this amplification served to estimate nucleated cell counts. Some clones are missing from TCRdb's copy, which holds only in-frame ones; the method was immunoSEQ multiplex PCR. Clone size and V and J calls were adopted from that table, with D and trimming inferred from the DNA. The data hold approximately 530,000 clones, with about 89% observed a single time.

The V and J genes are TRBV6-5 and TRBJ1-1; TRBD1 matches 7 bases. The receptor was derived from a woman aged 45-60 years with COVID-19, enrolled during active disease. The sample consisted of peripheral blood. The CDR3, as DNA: TGTGCCAGCAGAACCTCGTACAGGGGAGATGAAGCTTTCTTT. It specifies CASRTSYRGDEAFF.